This TCR beta chain was identified during a study of CXCR3-negative and CXCR3-positive naive CD8 T cells. Study-level information: The dataset comprises roughly 150 million TRB reads in total, with about 1.5 +/- 0.3 million reads per library.

To note about this clonotype: Its antigen is still unknown.

General study results and limits: Naive subsets did not differ in surface CD5, and TRB CDR3 properties served to infer TCR strength. Hydrophobicity of TRB CDR3s was greater in CXCR3-positive naive cells than in CXCR3-negative naive cells. Fresh PBMCs served for most assays, and CXCR3 expression fell partially after cryopreservation.

Per the germline V gene, CDR1 is MNHEY and CDR2 is SVGAGI. This CDR3 contains 13 residues. UMI-labeled 5' RACE TRB cDNA libraries were prepared from the cells. TCRdb reprocessed the 5' RACE reads and reports one entry per CDR3 protein, with no DNA. The listing contains tens of thousands of distinct CDR3 sequences. Sequencing was carried out using naive CXCR3- CD8+ T cells from blood. Noted subset: CD45RO-CCR7+CD27+CD95- naive CD8+ T cells lacking CXCR3 (TNR3-). The chain recombines TRBV6-5 with TRBJ1-1. The clonotype comes from a human donor in good health. Some clones in this sample may be carry-over from other donors' samples. The CDR3 spells CASSSTVNTEAFF.